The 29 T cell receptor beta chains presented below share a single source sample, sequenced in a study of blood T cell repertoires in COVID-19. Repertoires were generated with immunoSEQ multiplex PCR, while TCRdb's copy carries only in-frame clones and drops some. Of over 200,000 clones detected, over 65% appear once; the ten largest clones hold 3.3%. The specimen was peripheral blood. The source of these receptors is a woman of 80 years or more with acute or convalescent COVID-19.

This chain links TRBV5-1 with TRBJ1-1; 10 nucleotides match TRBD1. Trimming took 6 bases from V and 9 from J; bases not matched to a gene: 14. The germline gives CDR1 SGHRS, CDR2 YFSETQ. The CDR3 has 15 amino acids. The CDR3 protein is CASTSRGTGEGKAFF. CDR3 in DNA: TGCGCCAGCACCTCCCGCGGGACAGGGGAAGGAAAAGCTTTCTTT.

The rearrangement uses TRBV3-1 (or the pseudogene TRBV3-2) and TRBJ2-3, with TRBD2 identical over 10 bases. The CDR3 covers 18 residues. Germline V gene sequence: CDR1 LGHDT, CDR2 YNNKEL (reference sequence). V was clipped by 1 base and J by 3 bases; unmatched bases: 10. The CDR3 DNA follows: TGTGCCAGCAGCCAAGGGACTAGCGGAAGTATAGGGACAGATACGCAGTATTTT. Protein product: CASSQGTSGSIGTDTQYF.

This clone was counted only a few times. The CDR3: CASSSPGLAGGGEQFF. CDR3 nucleotides: TGTGCCAGCAGTTCGCCGGGACTAGCGGGAGGTGGTGAGCAGTTCTTC. V and J are TRBV27 and TRBJ2-1, with 15 nucleotides matching TRBD2. The CDR3 runs 16 residues. Germline V gene lookup returns CDR1 MNHEY and CDR2 SMNVEV (reference sequence). Trimming at V came to 4 bases and at J to 9 bases, leaving 7 bases not matched to a gene.

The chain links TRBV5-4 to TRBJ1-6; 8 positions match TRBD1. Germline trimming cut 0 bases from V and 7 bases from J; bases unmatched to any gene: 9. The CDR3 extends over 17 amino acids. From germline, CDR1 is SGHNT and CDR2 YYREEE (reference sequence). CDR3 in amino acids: CASSLDARQGANSPLHF. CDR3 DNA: TGTGCCAGCAGCTTGGACGCGCGTCAGGGGGCCAATTCACCCCTCCACTTT. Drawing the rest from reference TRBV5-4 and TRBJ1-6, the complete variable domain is ETGVTQSPTHLIKTRGQQVTLRCSSQSGHNTVSWYQQALGQGPQFIFQYYREEENGRGNFPPRFSGLQFPNYSSELNVNALELDDSALYLCASSLDARQGANSPLHFGNGTRLTVT.

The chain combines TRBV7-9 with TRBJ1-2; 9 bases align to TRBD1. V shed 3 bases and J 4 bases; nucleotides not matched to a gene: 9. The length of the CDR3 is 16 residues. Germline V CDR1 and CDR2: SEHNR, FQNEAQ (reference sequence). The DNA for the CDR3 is TGTGCCAGCAGCTTCATCTCCGGGACAGGGAGCTATGGCTACACCTTC. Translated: CASSFISGTGSYGYTF. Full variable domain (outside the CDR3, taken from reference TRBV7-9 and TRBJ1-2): DTGVSQNPRHKITKRGQNVTFRCDPISEHNRLYWYRQTLGQGPEFLTYFQNEAQLEKSRLLSDRFSAERPKGSFSTLEIQRTEQGDSAMYLCASSFISGTGSYGYTFGSGTRLTVV.

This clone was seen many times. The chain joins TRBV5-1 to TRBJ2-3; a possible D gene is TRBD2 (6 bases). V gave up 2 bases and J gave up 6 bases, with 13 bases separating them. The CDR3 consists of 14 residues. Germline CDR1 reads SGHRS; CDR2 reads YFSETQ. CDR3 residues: CASSLAGPPDTQYF. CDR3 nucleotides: TGCGCCAGCAGCTTAGCGGGTCCCCCTGATACGCAGTATTTT.

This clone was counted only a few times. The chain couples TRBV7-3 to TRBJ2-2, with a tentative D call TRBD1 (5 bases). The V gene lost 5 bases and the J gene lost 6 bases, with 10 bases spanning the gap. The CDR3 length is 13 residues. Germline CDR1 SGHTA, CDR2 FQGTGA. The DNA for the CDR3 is TGTGCCAGCAGCCCGACAGTCGCCGGGGAGCTGTTTTTT. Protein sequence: CASSPTVAGELFF.

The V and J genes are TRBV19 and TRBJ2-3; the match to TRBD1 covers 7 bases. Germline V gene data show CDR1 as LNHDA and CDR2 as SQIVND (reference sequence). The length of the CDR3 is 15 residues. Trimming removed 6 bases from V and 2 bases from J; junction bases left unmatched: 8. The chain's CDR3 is CASSPRDRNTDTQYF. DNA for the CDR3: TGTGCCAGTAGCCCCCGGGACAGAAACACAGATACGCAGTATTTT.

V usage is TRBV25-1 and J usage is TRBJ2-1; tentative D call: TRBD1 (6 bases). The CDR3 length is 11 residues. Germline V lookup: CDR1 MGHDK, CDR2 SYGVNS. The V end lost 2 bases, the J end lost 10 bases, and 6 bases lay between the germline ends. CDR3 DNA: TGTGCCAGCAGTGAAACAGGGGAGCAGTTCTTC. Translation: CASSETGEQFF.

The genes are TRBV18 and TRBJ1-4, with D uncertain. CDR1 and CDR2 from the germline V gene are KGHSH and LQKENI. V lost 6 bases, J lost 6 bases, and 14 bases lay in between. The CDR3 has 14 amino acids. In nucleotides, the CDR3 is TGTGCCAGCTCTCTCGACGGAGGGTATGAAAAACTGTTTTTT. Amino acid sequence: CASSLDGGYEKLFF.

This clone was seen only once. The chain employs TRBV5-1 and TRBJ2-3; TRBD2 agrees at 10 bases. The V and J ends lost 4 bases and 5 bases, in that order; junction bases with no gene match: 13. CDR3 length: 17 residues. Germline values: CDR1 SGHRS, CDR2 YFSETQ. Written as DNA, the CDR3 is TGCGCCAGCAGCCCACAGCCGAGACTAGCGGGCGGAGATACGCAGTATTTT. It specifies CASSPQPRLAGGDTQYF.

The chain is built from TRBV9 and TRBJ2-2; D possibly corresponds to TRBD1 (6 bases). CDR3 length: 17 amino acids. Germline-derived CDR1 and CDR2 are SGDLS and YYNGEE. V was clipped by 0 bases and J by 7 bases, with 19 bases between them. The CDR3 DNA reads TGTGCCAGCAGCGTAGTACCTAGTAACAGGGCCGGCGGGGAGCTGTTTTTT. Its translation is CASSVVPSNRAGGELFF.

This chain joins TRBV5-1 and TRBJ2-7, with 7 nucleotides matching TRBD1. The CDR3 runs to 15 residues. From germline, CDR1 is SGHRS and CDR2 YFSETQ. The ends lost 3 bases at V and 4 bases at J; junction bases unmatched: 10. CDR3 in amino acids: CASSWGRGQDYEQYF. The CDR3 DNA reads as TGCGCCAGCAGCTGGGGTAGGGGGCAGGATTACGAGCAGTACTTC.

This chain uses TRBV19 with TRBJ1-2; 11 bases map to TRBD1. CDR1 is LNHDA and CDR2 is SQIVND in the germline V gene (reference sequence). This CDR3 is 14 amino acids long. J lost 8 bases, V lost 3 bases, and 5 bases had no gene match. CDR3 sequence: CASSISRDRGGYTF. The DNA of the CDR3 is TGTGCCAGTAGTATCTCTCGGGACAGGGGGGGCTACACCTTC. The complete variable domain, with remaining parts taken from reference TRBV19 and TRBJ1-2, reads DGGITQSPKYLFRKEGQNVTLSCEQNLNHDAMYWYRQDPGQGLRLIYYSQIVNDFQKGDIAEGYSVSREKKESFPLTVTSAQKNPTAFYLCASSISRDRGGYTFGSGTRLTVV.

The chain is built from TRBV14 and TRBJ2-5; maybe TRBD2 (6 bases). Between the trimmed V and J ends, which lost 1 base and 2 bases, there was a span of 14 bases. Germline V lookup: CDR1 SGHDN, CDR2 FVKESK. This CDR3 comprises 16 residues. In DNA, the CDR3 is TGTGCCAGCAGCCAAGGGGTCGGGAGCGTACAAGAGACCCAGTACTTC. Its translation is CASSQGVGSVQETQYF.

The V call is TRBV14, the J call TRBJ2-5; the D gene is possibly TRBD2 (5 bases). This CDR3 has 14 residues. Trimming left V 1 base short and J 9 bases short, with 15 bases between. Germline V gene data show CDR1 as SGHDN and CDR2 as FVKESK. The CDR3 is CASSQVSRTGAQYF. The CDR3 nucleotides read TGTGCCAGCAGCCAAGTTTCCAGGACCGGGGCCCAGTACTTC. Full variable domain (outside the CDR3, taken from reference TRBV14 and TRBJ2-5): EAGVTQFPSHSVIEKGQTVTLRCDPISGHDNLYWYRRVMGKEIKFLLHFVKESKQDESGMPNNRFLAERTGGTYSTLKVQPAELEDSGVYFCASSQVSRTGAQYFGPGTRLLVL.

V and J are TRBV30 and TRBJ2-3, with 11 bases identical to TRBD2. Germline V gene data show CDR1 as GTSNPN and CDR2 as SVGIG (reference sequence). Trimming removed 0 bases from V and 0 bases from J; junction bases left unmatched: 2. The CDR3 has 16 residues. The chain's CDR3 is CAWSVASGGSTDTQYF. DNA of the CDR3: TGTGCCTGGAGTGTGGCTAGCGGGGGGAGCACAGATACGCAGTATTTT.

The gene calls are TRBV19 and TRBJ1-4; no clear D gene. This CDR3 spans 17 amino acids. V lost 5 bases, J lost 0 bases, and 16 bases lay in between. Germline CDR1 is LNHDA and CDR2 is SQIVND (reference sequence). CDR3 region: CASSPTPAIATNEKLFF. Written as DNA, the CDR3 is TGTGCCAGTAGTCCAACCCCCGCGATTGCAACTAATGAAAAACTGTTTTTT.

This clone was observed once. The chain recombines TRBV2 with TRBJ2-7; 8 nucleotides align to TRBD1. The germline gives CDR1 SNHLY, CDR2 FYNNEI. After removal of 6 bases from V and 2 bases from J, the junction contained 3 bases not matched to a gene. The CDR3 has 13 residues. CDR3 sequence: CASRIQGAYEQYF. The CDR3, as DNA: TGTGCCAGCAGGATACAGGGGGCCTACGAGCAGTACTTC.

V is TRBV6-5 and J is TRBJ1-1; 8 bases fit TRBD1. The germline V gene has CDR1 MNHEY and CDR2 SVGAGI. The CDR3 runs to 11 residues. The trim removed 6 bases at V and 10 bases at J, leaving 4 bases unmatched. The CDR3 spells CASSSDRVAFF. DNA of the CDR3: TGTGCCAGCAGCTCGGACAGGGTAGCTTTCTTT.

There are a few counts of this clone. The CDR3 region is CASLSGTGYYEQYF. CDR3 coding DNA: TGTGCTAGTTTAAGCGGGACAGGGTATTACGAGCAGTACTTC. The rearrangement uses TRBV12-5 and TRBJ2-7; 9 bases are a match to TRBD1. Germline values: CDR1 LGHNT, CDR2 FRNRAP. V was clipped by 8 bases and J by 4 bases; unmatched bases: 9. The CDR3 contains 14 residues. Together with reference TRBV12-5 and TRBJ2-7, the CDR3 gives the full variable domain: DARVTQTPRHKVTEMGQEVTMRCQPILGHNTVFWYRQTMMQGLELLAYFRNRAPLDDSGMPKDRFSAEMPDATLATLKIQPSEPRDSAVYFCASLSGTGYYEQYFGPGTRLTVT.

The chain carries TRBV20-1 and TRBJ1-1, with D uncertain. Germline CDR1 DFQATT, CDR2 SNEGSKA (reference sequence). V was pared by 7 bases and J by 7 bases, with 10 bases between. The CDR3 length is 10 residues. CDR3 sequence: CSVFFREAFF. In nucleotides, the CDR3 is TGCAGTGTATTTTTCCGTGAAGCTTTCTTT.

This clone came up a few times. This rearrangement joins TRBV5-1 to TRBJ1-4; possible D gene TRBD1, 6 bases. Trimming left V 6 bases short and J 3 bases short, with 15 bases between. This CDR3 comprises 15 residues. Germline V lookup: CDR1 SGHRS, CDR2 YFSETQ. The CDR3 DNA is TGCGCCAGCACCGTCAGGGGTAATGCTAATGAAAAACTGTTTTTT. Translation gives CASTVRGNANEKLFF.

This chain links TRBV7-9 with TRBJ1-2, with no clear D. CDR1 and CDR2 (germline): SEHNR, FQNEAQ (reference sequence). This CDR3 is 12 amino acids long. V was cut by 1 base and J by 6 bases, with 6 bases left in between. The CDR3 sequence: CASSLGRNGYTF. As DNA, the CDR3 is TGTGCCAGCAGCTTAGGGAGAAATGGCTACACCTTC.

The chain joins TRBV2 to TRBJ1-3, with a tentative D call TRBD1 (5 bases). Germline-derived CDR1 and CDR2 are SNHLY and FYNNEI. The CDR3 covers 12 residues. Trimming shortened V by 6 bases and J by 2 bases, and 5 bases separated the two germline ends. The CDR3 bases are TGTGCCAGCAGAGGGGCTGGAAACACCATATATTTT. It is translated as CASRGAGNTIYF.

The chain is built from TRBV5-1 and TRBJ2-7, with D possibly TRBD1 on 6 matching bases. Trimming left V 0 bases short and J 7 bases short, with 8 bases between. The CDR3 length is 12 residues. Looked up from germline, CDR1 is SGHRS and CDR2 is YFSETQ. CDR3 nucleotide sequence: TGCGCCAGCAGCTTGGAGCAGGGGGAGCAGTACTTC. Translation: CASSLEQGEQYF.

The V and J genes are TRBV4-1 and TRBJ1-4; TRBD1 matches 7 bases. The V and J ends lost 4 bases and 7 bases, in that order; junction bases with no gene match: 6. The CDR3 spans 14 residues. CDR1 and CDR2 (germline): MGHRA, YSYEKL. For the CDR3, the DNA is TGCGCCAGCAGCCCCTGGGACAGCCCTGAAAAACTGTTTTTT. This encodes CASSPWDSPEKLFF.

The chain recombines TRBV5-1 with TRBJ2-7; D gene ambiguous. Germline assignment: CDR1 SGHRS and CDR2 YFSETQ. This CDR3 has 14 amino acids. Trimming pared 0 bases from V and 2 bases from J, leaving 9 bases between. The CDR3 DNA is TGCGCCAGCAGCTTGGGCACAAGTACCTACGAGCAGTACTTC. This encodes CASSLGTSTYEQYF.

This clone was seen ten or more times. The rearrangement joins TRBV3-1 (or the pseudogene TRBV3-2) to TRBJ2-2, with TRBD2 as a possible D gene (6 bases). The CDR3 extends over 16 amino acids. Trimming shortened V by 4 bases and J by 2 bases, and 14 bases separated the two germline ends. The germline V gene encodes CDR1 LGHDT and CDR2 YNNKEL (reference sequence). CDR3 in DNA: TGTGCCAGCAGCCGTCTCGGGGGAGGTAACACCGGGGAGCTGTTTTTT. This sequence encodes CASSRLGGGNTGELFF.